This record covers a single T cell receptor beta chain. What it recognizes is unknown. The sample originates from a study of CD8+ T cells in alopecia areata. Study details: The share of scalp area affected provided the severity score for treated patients.

The study's findings and limits: Scalp and blood samples kept many expanded lesional clones throughout tofacitinib.

Trimming took off 6 bases at V and 0 bases at J, with 12 bases between the two ends. The CDR3 is 14 residues long. The V gene's germline CDR1 is MNHEY and CDR2 SMNVEV (reference sequence). After isolation, RNA underwent reverse transcription to generate cDNA as the sequencing template. The data were produced by immunoSEQ multiplex PCR, yet TCRdb's version contains in-frame clones alone and is incomplete. The sample includes about 190,000 clones, roughly three fifths of them seen just once. Noted treatment: oral pan-JAK inhibitor, 5-10 mg twice daily. Separation by sorting yielded CD4+ and CD8+ T cells from PBMCs.

The chain carries TRBV27 and TRBJ2-7; D call uncertain. The clonotype originates from a human donor with alopecia areata. Sample: CD4+ T cells sorted from blood, taken at week 4, from a patient treated with tofacitinib. The CDR3 DNA follows: TGTGCCAGCAGCCTTACGGGCCTCTCCTACGAGCAGTACTTC. This gives the protein CASSLTGLSYEQYF.